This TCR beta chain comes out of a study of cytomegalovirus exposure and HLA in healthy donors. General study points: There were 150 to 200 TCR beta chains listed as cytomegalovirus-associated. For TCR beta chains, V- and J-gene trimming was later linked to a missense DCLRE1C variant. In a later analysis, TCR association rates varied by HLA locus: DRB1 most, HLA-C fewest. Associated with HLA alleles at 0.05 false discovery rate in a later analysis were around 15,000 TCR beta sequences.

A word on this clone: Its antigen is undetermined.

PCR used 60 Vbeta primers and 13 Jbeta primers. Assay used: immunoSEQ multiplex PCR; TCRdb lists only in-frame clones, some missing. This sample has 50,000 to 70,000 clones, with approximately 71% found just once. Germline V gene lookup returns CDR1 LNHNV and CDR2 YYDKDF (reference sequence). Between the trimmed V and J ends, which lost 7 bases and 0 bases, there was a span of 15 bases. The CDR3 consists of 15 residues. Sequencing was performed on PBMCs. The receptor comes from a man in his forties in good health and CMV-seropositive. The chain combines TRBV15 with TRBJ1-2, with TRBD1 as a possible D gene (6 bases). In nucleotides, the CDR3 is TGTGCCACCACCACGGGACAAATCACTAACTATGGCTACACCTTC. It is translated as CATTTGQITNYGYTF.